This T cell receptor (beta chain) was observed in a study of regulatory T cells in long-lasting Graves disease. The time point denotes: newly diagnosed GD, antithyroid drugs for less than 3 months. The TCR library was prepared using RNA isolated from PBMCs. In building TCR beta libraries, iRepertoire HTBI primers were used together with Arm-PCR of CDR3 regions. TCRdb redid the calling of the multiplex PCR reads with MiXCR, one entry per CDR3 protein. The table includes 410,000 or so distinct CDR3 sequences, 14% to 15% detected once. The CDR3 extends over 16 amino acids. Unmatched junction bases numbered 12, after V lost 5 bases and J lost 5 bases. Germline V gives CDR1 MDHEN, CDR2 SYDVKM. This clonotype was seen ten or more times. The same sample was also used in a study of T cells in Graves' hyperthyroidism and ophthalmopathy.

This chain links TRBV28 with TRBJ2-5; the match to TRBD2 covers 9 bases. This clonotype originated in a woman aged 30 to 39 with Graves disease. This material consisted of peripheral blood mononuclear cells (PBMCs), taken at new diagnosis, from a patient treated with antithyroid drugs. The CDR3 protein is CASSPRLAEDRETQYF. As DNA, the CDR3 is TGTGCCAGCAGTCCTCGACTAGCGGAGGACAGGGAGACCCAGTACTTC.